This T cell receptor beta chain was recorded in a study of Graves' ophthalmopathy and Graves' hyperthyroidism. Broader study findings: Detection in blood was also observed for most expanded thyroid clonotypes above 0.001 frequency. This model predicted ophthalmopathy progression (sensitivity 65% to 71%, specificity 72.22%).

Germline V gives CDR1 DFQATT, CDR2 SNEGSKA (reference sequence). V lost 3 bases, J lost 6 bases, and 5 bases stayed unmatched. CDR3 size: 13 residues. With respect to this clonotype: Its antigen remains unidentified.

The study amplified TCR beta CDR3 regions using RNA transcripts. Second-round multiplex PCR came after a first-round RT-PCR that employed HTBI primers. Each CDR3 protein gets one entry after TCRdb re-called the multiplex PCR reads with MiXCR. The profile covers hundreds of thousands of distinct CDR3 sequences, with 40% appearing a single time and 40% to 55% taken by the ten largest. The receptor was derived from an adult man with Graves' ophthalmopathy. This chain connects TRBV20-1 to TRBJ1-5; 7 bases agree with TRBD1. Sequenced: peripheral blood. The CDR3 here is CSARGDSSQPQHF. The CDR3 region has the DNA TGCAGTGCTAGGGGGGACAGTAGTCAGCCCCAGCATTTT.